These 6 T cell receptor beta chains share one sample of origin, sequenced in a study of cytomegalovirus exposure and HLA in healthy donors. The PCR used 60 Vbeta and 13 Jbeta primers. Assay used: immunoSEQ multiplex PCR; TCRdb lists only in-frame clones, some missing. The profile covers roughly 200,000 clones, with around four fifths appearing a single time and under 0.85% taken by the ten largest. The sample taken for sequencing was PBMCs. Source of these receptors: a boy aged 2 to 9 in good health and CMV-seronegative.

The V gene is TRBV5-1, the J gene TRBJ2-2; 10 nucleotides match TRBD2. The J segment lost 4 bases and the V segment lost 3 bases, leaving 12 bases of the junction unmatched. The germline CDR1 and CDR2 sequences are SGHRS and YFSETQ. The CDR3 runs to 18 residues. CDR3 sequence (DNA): TGCGCCAGCAGCTCAAGAGTACTAGCGGGGCAGGGCACCGGGGAGCTGTTTTTT. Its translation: CASSSRVLAGQGTGELFF.

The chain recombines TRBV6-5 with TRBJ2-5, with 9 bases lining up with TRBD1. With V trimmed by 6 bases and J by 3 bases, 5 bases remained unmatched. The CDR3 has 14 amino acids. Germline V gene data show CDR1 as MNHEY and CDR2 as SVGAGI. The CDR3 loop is CASRMTGGEETQYF. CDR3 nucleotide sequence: TGTGCCAGCAGGATGACAGGGGGGGAAGAGACCCAGTACTTC.

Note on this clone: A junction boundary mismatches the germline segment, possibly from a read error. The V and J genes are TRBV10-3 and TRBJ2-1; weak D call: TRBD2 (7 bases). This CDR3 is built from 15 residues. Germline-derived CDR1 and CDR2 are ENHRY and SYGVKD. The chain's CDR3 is CALSESGGALNEQFF. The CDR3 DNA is TGTGCCCTCAGTGAGTCTGGGGGGGCCCTCAATGAGCAGTTCTTC.

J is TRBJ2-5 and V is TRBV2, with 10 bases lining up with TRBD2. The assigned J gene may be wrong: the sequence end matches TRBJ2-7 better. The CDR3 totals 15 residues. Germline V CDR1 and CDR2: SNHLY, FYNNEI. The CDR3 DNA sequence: TGTGCCAGCAGAGGGAGGCTAGCGGGAGAGTACGAGCAGTACTTC. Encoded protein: CASRGRLAGEYEQYF.

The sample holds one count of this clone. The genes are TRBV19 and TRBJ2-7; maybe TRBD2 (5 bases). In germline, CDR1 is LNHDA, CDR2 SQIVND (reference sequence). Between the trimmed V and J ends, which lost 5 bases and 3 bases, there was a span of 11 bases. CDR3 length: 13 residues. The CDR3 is CASSFGLNYEQYF. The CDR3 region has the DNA TGTGCCAGTAGTTTCGGACTCAACTACGAGCAGTACTTC.

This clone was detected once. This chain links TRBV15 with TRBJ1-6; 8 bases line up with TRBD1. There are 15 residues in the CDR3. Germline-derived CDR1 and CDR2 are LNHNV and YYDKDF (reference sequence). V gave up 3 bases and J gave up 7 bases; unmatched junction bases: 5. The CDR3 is CATSSLTGENSPLHF. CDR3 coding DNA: TGTGCCACCAGCAGTTTGACAGGGGAAAATTCACCCCTCCACTTT.